This T cell receptor beta chain was profiled in a study of beta chain features in type 1 diabetes. This CDR3 is built from 15 residues. Trimming shortened V by 4 bases and J by 1 base, and 14 bases separated the two germline ends. The germline V gene encodes CDR1 SQVTM and CDR2 ANQGSEA. TCRB transcripts that were expressed got sequenced, as all of the isolated RNA had been reverse transcribed. The repertoire was sequenced with immunoSEQ multiplex PCR; TCRdb's copy has only in-frame clones and lacks some. The sample has roughly 140,000 clones; about 7% are singletons. Sorting with CD45RO/CCR7/CD25/CD127/CD95/CD27 yielded naive, central memory, regulatory and stem-like memory CD4+ cells. This clone has a count of ten or more.

The sequencing input was central memory CD4+ T cells from blood. The chain has TRBV29-1 and TRBJ2-4; D unresolved. The source is a woman aged 30 to 39 in good health. The CDR3 DNA is TGCAGCGTTGCGTTAGGAGTATTGGCCAAAAACATTCAGTACTTC. It translates to CSVALGVLAKNIQYF.